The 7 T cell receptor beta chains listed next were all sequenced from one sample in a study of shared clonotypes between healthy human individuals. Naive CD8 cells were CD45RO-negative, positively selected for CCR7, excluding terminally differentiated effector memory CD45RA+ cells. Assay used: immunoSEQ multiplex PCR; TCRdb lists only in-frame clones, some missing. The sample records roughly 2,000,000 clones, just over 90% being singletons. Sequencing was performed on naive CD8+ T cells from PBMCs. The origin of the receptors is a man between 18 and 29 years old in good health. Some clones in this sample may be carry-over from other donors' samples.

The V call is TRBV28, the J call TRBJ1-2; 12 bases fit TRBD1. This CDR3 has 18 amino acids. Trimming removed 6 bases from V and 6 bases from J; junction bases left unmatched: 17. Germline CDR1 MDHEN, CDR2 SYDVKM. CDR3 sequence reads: CASSHFGSGTGGSDGYTF. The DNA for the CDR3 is TGTGCCAGCAGCCATTTCGGATCCGGGACAGGGGGCAGTGATGGCTACACCTTC.

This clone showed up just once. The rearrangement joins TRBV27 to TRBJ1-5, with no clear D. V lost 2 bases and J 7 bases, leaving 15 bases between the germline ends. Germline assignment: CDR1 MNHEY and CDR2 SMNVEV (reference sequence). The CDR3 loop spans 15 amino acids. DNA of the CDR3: TGTGCCAGCAGTTTAGATTTTAGGGTTGGGCAGCCCCAGCATTTT. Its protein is CASSLDFRVGQPQHF.

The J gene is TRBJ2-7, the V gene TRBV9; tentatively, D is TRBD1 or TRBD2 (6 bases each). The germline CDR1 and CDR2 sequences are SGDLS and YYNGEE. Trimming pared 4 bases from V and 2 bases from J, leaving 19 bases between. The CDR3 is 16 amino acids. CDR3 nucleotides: TGTGCCAGCAGCCCCAGTAGGGGGGCCTCTACCTACGAGCAGTACTTC. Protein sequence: CASSPSRGASTYEQYF. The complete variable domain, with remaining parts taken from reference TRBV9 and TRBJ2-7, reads DSGVTQTPKHLITATGQRVTLRCSPRSGDLSVYWYQQSLDQGLQFLIQYYNGEERAKGNILERFSAQQFPDLHSELNLSSLELGDSALYFCASSPSRGASTYEQYFGPGTRLTVT.

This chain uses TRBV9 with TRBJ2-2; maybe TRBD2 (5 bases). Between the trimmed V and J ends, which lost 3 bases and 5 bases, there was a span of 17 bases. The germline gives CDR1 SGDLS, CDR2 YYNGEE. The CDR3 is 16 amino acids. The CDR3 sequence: CASSAAQSGRTGELFF. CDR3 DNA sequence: TGTGCCAGCAGCGCGGCCCAGAGCGGTCGTACCGGGGAGCTGTTTTTT.

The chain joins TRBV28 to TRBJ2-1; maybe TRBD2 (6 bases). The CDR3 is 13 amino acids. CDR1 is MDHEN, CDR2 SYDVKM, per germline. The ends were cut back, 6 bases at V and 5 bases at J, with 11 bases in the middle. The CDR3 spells CASRGGVHNEQFF. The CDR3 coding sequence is TGTGCCAGCAGAGGAGGGGTTCACAATGAGCAGTTCTTC.

The CDR3 bases are TGTGCCAGCAGCCAACTAGCGGGCCTTACCTACGAGCAGTACTTC. As protein: CASSQLAGLTYEQYF. The V gene is TRBV6-5, the J gene TRBJ2-7; 9 positions agree with TRBD2. Looked up from germline, CDR1 is MNHEY and CDR2 is SVGAGI. The CDR3 extends over 15 amino acids. Germline trimming cut 6 bases from V and 2 bases from J; bases unmatched to any gene: 8.

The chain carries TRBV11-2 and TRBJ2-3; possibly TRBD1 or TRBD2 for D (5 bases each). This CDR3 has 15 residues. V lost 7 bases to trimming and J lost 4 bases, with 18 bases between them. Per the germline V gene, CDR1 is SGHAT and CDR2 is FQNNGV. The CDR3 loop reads CASTTKFLGADTQYF. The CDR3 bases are TGTGCCAGCACCACGAAATTTTTGGGGGCAGATACGCAGTATTTT.